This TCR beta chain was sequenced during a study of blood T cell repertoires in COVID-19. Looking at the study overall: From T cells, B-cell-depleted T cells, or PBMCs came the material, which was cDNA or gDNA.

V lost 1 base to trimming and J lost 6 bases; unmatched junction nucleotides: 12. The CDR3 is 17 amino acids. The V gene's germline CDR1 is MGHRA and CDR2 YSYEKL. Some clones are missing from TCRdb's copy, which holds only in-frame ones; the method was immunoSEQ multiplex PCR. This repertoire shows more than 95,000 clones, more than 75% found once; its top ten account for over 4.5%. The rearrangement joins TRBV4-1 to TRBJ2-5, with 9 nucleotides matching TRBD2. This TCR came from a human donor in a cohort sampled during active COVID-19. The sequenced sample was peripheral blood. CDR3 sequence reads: CASSQVEAGGGKKTQYF. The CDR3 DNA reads TGCGCCAGCAGCCAAGTGGAGGCGGGAGGGGGGAAGAAGACCCAGTACTTC.